The clone carrying this T cell receptor beta chain was counted many times. The antigen remains undetermined. CDR3 length: 16 residues. Trimming shortened V by 4 bases and J by 3 bases, and 18 bases separated the two germline ends. Germline-derived CDR1 and CDR2 are WSHSY and SAAADI. The data originate from a study of blood T cells in healthy people across ages. A second about 6 to 11 cycle PCR used barcoded and J-beta primers. Template switching added a 12-random-nucleotide identifier to every cDNA molecule. CDR3-containing paired-end reads numbering at least 2.5 million came from each sample. TCRdb re-derived calls from the 5' RACE reads in MiXCR, one entry per CDR3 protein. The sample carries some 1.7 million distinct CDR3 sequences, about 30% recorded once. General study results and limits: When one million T cells were used, diversity estimates were thought to be underestimates. Naive T cell percentage by flow cytometry tracked strongly with beta diversity.

The clonotype originates from a woman in her 30s in good health. What was sequenced was blood. The rearrangement joins TRBV10-2 to TRBJ2-5; D possibly corresponds to TRBD2 (5 bases). The CDR3 reads CASSVDYLWEKETQYF. Written as DNA, the CDR3 is TGCGCCAGCAGTGTCGACTATTTATGGGAGAAAGAGACCCAGTACTTC.